Each of the 8 T cell receptor beta chains below was sequenced from the same sample in a study of CD8 T cells in Susac syndrome. An input of about 0.5 to 1 ug of RNA was subjected to reverse transcription using random hexamers. TCRdb reanalysed the immunoSEQ multiplex PCR reads using MiXCR and keeps one entry per CDR3 protein. The repertoire consists of 150,000 or so distinct CDR3 sequences, with over 85% occurring once and the leading ten covering 0.21%. Sequenced: CD8+ T cells from PBMCs. The receptors stem from a human donor with multiple sclerosis.

This clonotype was detected once. The gene calls are TRBV9 and TRBJ2-1; no clear D. V gave up 7 bases and J gave up 6 bases, with 14 bases separating them. Germline assignment: CDR1 SGDLS and CDR2 YYNGEE. The CDR3 loop spans 13 amino acids. CDR3 in DNA: TGTGCCAGCGGGGTCTCCTCGGTCAATGAGCAGTTCTTC. It yields the protein CASGVSSVNEQFF.

The rearrangement links TRBV12-3 or TRBV12-4 to TRBJ2-3, with D possibly being TRBD1 (5 bases). V lost 3 bases and J lost 2, with 9 bases in between. This CDR3 spans 14 amino acids. Here the CDR3 reads CASSLGRVTDTQYF. The CDR3 bases are TGTGCCAGCAGTTTGGGCAGGGTCACAGATACGCAGTATTTT.

This clonotype has just one count. This sequence joins TRBV29-1 and TRBJ1-2, with TRBD1 as a possible D gene (6 bases). Germline V lookup: CDR1 SQVTM, CDR2 ANQGSEA. The V end was cut by 5 bases, the J end by 4 bases, with 8 bases between. The CDR3 is 11 amino acids. The CDR3 loop reads CSVQDSYGYTF. The CDR3, as DNA: TGCAGCGTTCAGGACAGCTATGGCTACACCTTC.

This chain uses TRBV27 with TRBJ2-1, with TRBD2 matching over 7 bases. This CDR3 region has 16 residues. The V segment lost 6 bases and the J segment 4 bases; nucleotides outside the gene matches: 12. Germline V lookup: CDR1 MNHEY, CDR2 SMNVEV (reference sequence). The CDR3 sequence is CASSPLGAGPYNEQFF. CDR3 DNA: TGTGCCAGCAGCCCACTGGGAGCGGGGCCTTACAATGAGCAGTTCTTC.

The chain uses TRBV11-2 and TRBJ2-2; possible D gene TRBD2, 7 bases. The length of the CDR3 is 20 residues. Germline CDR1 reads SGHAT; CDR2 reads FQNNGV. V was cut by 5 bases and J by 3 bases, with 28 bases left in between. CDR3 DNA: TGTGCCAGCAGCCGTAGTGGAAACCTCGTAGGGGGGGCTGACACCGGGGAGCTGTTTTTT. This translates into CASSRSGNLVGGADTGELFF.

This rearrangement joins TRBV20-1 to TRBJ2-5, with 8 bases lining up with TRBD2. CDR3 size: 13 residues. Unmatched junction bases numbered 5, after V lost 6 bases and J lost 2 bases. Germline assignment: CDR1 DFQATT and CDR2 SNEGSKA (reference sequence). This CDR3 reads CSAKRGIQETQYF. CDR3 DNA: TGCAGTGCAAAGCGGGGGATACAAGAGACCCAGTACTTC.

A word on this clonotype: An end of the junction does not agree with germline; a read error may underlie this. The genes are TRBV7-7 and TRBJ2-6; TRBD1 might be the D (6 bases). CDR1 SSHAT and CDR2 FNYEAQ come from the germline V gene (reference sequence). The CDR3 runs 18 residues. CDR3 region: CASSLSFEDSPGANVLTF. The CDR3 DNA reads as TGTGCTAGCAGCTTATCATTTGAGGACAGTCCTGGGGCCAACGTCCTGACTTTC.

J is TRBJ2-7 and V is TRBV20-1; 7 bases map to TRBD2. The trim removed 0 bases at V and 0 bases at J, leaving 5 bases unmatched. This CDR3 is 15 amino acids long. Germline V gene lookup returns CDR1 DFQATT and CDR2 SNEGSKA (reference sequence). DNA of the CDR3: TGCAGTGCTAGAGATCCGGCGGGGGTCTCCTACGAGCAGTACTTC. Its protein product is CSARDPAGVSYEQYF.